This TCR beta chain was observed in a study of blood T cell repertoires in COVID-19 (dated by TCRdb to the early 2020s). Describing the broader study: The collaborator samples originated in the United States, Italy and Spain and spanned the acute and convalescent phases of COVID-19. The prospective study material was composed of cDNA or gDNA derived from T cells, B-cell-depleted T cells, or PBMCs. The dataset comprised deeply sampled blood TCRbeta repertoires from subjects exposed to, actively infected with, or recovered from COVID-19. The repertoires were released in a freely available public database intended as a resource for research on the immune response to SARS-CoV-2. Samples were obtained from the ongoing ImmuneRACE study (first 160 participants) and from approximately 1,200 subjects provided by 6 global collaborators. The sample metadata nearly always contained a de-identified subject ID, COVID-19 status, age in years and sex. Where available, HLA class I and class II types were taken from metadata supplied by the sample provider and were not determined by assay-based typing.

CDR1 and CDR2 (SGHRS, YFSETQ) derive from the germline V gene. The CDR3 sequence holds 13 residues, the cysteine and phenylalanine included. Only CDR3 DNA is held: 39 bases, read in frame from base 1. The junction carries 10 bases between V and J, which are trimmed by 9 bases and 0 bases respectively. General findings and caveats noted by the study authors: Clinical and demographic metadata were provided uncurated, with the amount varying by source and participant.

As regards this clone: Its binding antigen is unknown. No quality values exist for individual bases; no much larger clone is one base distant.

The immunoSEQ Assay, a bias-controlled multiplex PCR, was used to amplify TCRbeta CDR3 regions from genomic DNA. The study's own analysis went as follows. Within the assay, amplification of reference gene primers was used to estimate how many nucleated cells each sample contained. To quantify the absolute abundance of each unique TCRbeta CDR3 rearrangement, sequence reads were collapsed and filtered. For each sample, productive Simpson clonality was calculated as the square root of Simpson's diversity index across productive rearrangements. TCRdb limited this immuneACCESS table to in-frame rearrangements with V and J called. A share of clones is missing; checked studies link under half to unresolved V genes, and the rest is unexplained. V and J calls and clone size come straight from that table; D and trimming were deduced from the DNA. Counted in this sample were some 21,000 clones; 85% to 90% of them appeared once. The ten largest clones capture approximately 3.6% of the sample.

Collaborating institutions collected whole blood in K2EDTA tubes following their own protocols. For TCRbeta analysis, collaborators shipped samples in one of three forms: frozen whole blood, isolated PBMCs, or DNA extracted from either of those sample types. Sequenced: peripheral blood. This chain is built from TRBV5-1 and TRBJ2-1; a tentative D match to TRBD2 spans 6 bases. This TCR derives from a man aged 50 to 60 with active COVID-19. The DNA is as follows: TGCGCCACCGCGGACTACTCCTACAATGAGCAGTTCTTC. This encodes CATADYSYNEQFF.